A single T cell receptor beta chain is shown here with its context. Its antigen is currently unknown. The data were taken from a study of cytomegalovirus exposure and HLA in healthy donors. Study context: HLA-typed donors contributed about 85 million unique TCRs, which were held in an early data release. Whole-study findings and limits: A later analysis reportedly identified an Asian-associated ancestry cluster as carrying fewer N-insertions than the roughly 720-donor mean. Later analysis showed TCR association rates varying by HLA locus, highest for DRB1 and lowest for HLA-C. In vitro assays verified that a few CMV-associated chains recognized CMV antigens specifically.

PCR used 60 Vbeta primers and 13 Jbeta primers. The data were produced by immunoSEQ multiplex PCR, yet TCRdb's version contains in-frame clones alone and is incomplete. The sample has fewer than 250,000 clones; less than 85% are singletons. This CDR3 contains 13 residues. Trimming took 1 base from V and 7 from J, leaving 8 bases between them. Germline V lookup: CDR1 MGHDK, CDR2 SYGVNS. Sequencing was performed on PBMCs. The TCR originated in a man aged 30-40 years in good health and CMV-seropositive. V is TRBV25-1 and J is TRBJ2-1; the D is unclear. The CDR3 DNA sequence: TGTGCCAGCAGTGAATCGGTGATGAATGAGCAGTTCTTC. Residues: CASSESVMNEQFF.